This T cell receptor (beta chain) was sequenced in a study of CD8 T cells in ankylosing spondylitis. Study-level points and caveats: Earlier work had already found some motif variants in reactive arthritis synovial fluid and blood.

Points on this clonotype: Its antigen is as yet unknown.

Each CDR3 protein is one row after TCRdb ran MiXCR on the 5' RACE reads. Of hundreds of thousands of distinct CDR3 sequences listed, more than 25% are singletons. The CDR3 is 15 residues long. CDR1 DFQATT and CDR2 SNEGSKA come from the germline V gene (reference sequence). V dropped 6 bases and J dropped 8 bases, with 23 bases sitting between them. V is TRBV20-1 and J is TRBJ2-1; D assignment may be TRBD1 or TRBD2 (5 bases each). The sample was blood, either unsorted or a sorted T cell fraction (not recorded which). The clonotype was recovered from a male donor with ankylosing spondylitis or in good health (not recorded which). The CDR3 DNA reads TGCAGTGCCCCTTCGGACGTCGGGGCCGGCGATGAGCAGTTCTTC. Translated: CSAPSDVGAGDEQFF.